The TCR beta chain described here comes from a study of identifying expanded T cells in peripheral blood (dated by TCRdb to about 2019). Background on the whole study: Separate aliquots of the same genomic DNA pool were sequenced to produce technical replicates, and four replicates were compared in pairs.

Per the germline V gene, SQVTM is the CDR1 and ANQGSEA is the CDR2. V and J lose 2 bases and 5 bases, and a span of 18 bases separates them. Taken from cysteine to phenylalanine, the CDR3 has 15 residues. CDR3 DNA only is kept here, 45 bases in frame from base 1. The research as a whole found: The binomial model flagged around 1.2 differentially abundant clones between technical replicates but around 16 over about 2 weeks and 19 over about 4 weeks. The authors expected that over much longer intervals, such as months to years, biological variance in healthy repertoires might increase even further. Variance in clone template counts between approximately 2-week samples significantly increased with total template count across all healthy donors. Across all healthy-donor time intervals, the beta-binomial model significantly lowered both the number of clones called differentially abundant and the false-positive rate.

During the collection period, no infections or other immune events were recorded for the healthy donors. Healthy-donor blood repertoires served as a training cohort to calibrate time-dependent variance in a beta-binomial model of T-cell clone differential abundance. The training cohort comprised about ten healthy donors, 3 female and 7 male. The donors were between roughly 29 and 65 years old, with an average age of roughly 40 years. Whole blood from each healthy donor was obtained from a commercial supplier and was collected at three time points about 15 days apart. Genomic DNA was extracted from unsorted whole blood for immunosequencing. Of note for this clone: This receptor's antigen is unknown. Base qualities are not recorded, but no much larger clone differs from it by a single base.

TCRbeta CDR3 regions were profiled by bias-controlled multiplex PCR amplification of genomic DNA with the immunoSEQ Assay. The paper's data handling went like this. To quantify the absolute abundance of each unique TCRbeta CDR3 region, the sequences were collapsed and filtered. Differential abundance was tested with two models: a binomial (Fisher-equivalent) model and a beta-binomial model that adds time-dependent variance fitted from healthy donors. Clones with fewer than 5 combined templates were removed, and a clone was called differentially abundant if the clone's Benjamini-Hochberg FDR was below 0.01. Beta-binomial variance was modeled as a function of total template count across the two samples using the form v = (b*log(k)+a)^2. TCRdb holds this immuneACCESS table with in-frame rearrangements only. Some clones are missing; in checked studies, unresolved V genes explain under half, and the rest has no known cause. Clone size and V and J calls were adopted from that table, with D and trimming inferred from the DNA. The sample contains more than 50,000 clones, approximately 82% of them found a single time. About a sixth of the sample is taken by the ten largest.

This clonotype was obtained from a person between 18 and 69 years old in good health. Material for sequencing was blood. Recombination joined TRBV29-1 with TRBJ1-1, with the D segment identity uncertain. The CDR3: CSVENPGRVATEAFF. Here is the DNA: TGCAGCGTTGAAAACCCGGGGAGGGTCGCTACTGAAGCTTTCTTT.